The T cell receptor beta chain under discussion was sequenced for a study of blood T cell repertoires in COVID-19. In the study's own analysis: It was from reference gene primer amplification that nucleated cell counts were estimated. Assay: immunoSEQ multiplex PCR; the TCRdb copy retains only in-frame clones and omits some. V and J calls plus clone size are reproduced from that table; the DNA served to infer D and trimming. The sample carries 170,000 or so clones, 85% to 90% recorded once. The CDR3 length is 14 residues. Germline CDR1 reads MNHEY; CDR2 reads SMNVEV (reference sequence). Trimming pared 2 bases from V and 4 bases from J, leaving 10 bases between.

What was sequenced was peripheral blood. The receptor's source is a man aged 60-69 years with COVID-19, enrolled during active disease. The rearrangement joins TRBV27 to TRBJ2-3, with D possibly being TRBD1 (5 bases). The CDR3 coding sequence is TGTGCCAGCAGTTTACAGGGAAGGGCAGATACGCAGTATTTT. As protein: CASSLQGRADTQYF.